This entry is about one T cell receptor beta chain. Its specificity is unknown. The germline CDR1 and CDR2 sequences are SGHAT and FQNNGV. The CDR3 totals 15 residues. The trim removed 1 base at V and 4 bases at J, leaving 3 bases unmatched. The source of the sample is a study of lymphopenia after photon versus proton radiotherapy. TCRdb's table, derived via immunoSEQ multiplex PCR, lists solely in-frame clones and lacks some. The table shows approximately 50,000 clones, with approximately 82% occurring only once. Study-wide findings and caveats: Larger post-nadir TCR diversity loss correlated inversely with survival in deceased patients. After the lymphocyte nadir, photon-treated repertoires showed oligoclonal expansion, especially of CD8+ Temra cells. Better survival with proton therapy was suggested as possible, not demonstrated. Under photons, naive T cells and diversity fell while effector/memory populations rose.

The V call is TRBV11-2, the J call TRBJ2-1; the match to TRBD2 covers 8 bases. The sample consisted of peripheral blood, taken from a patient treated with photon-based radiotherapy. This sequence was found in a man aged 50 to 60 with gastric cancer. The CDR3, as DNA: TGTGCCAGCAGCTTAGTAGCGGGGTTTTACAATGAGCAGTTCTTC. Its translation: CASSLVAGFYNEQFF.